The 29 T cell receptor beta chains reported below all come from one sample, sequenced in a study of blood T cell repertoires in COVID-19 (dated by TCRdb to 2020 to 2022). The method was the immunoSEQ multiplex PCR assay. TCRdb took this table from immuneACCESS and kept in-frame rearrangements with V and J called. Such tables lack part of the clones; where checked against another copy, unresolved V genes explain under half of the gap, and the rest is unexplained. Present in this sample are under 500,000 clones, more than 85% of which were seen just once. The top ten clonotypes cover 4.3% of the sample. The sample consisted of peripheral blood. These receptors all come from a woman in her thirties with acute or convalescent COVID-19.

V gene TRBV2 combines with J gene TRBJ1-2; the D gene is possibly TRBD1 (6 bases). The V and J ends lost 1 base and 3 bases respectively, with 12 bases between them. The CDR3 loop spans 15 amino acids. Germline V gives CDR1 SNHLY, CDR2 FYNNEI. The chain's CDR3 is CASSEGQDPYYGYTF. The CDR3 region has the DNA TGTGCCAGCAGTGAAGGACAGGATCCGTACTATGGCTACACCTTC.

The chain has TRBV11-2 and TRBJ2-3; tentatively, D is TRBD1 (5 bases). Germline V lookup: CDR1 SGHAT, CDR2 FQNNGV. This CDR3 has 14 residues. Trimming removed 1 base at V and 5 bases at J, with 10 bases between. As DNA, the CDR3 is TGTGCCAGCAGCTTAGTCCAGGGTGTAGATACGCAGTATTTT. This codes for CASSLVQGVDTQYF. The entire variable domain, with the rest obtained from reference TRBV11-2 and TRBJ2-3, is as follows: EAGVAQSPRYKIIEKRQSVAFWCNPISGHATLYWYQQILGQGPKLLIQFQNNGVVDDSQLPKDRFSAERLKGVDSTLKIQPAKLEDSAVYLCASSLVQGVDTQYFGPGTRLTVL.

This clone was recorded only once. The gene calls are TRBV7-3 and TRBJ2-1; 12 bases line up with TRBD2. The J segment lost 7 bases and the V segment lost 3 bases, leaving 4 bases of the junction unmatched. Germline V gene data show CDR1 as SGHTA and CDR2 as FQGTGA. The CDR3 extends over 15 amino acids. CDR3 sequence: CASSFLAGGRNEQFF. The CDR3 region has the DNA TGTGCCAGCAGCTTTCTAGCGGGGGGGAGAAATGAGCAGTTCTTC.

CDR3 nucleotides: TGTGCCAGCAGCCAAGAATCCCAACAGGGCCGGGAGCAGTTCTTC. Translation gives CASSQESQQGREQFF. This chain links TRBV4-2 with TRBJ2-1, with a tentative D call TRBD1 (6 bases). Germline CDR1 and CDR2: LGHNA and YNFKEQ. The CDR3 is 15 amino acids. V lost 0 bases to trimming and J lost 10 bases, with 16 bases between them.

The chain employs TRBV2 and TRBJ1-4, with a weak D call TRBD1 (5 bases). CDR3 size: 15 residues. Germline CDR1 is SNHLY and CDR2 is FYNNEI. With 4 bases removed from V and 7 bases from J, the gap between germline ends came to 16 bases. For the CDR3, the DNA is TGTGCCAGCAGTGTAAACGGGGGAGACCGTGAAAAACTGTTTTTT. Amino acid sequence: CASSVNGGDREKLFF. The full variable domain, in which reference TRBV2 and TRBJ1-4 provide the parts outside the CDR3, is EPEVTQTPSHQVTQMGQEVILRCVPISNHLYFYWYRQILGQKVEFLVSFYNNEISEKSEIFDDQFSVERPDGSNFTLKIRSTKLEDSAMYFCASSVNGGDREKLFFGSGTQLSVL.

The gene calls are TRBV7-2 and TRBJ2-7; TRBD2 matches 7 bases. V was clipped by 5 bases and J by 3 bases; unmatched bases: 4. CDR3 size: 13 residues. CDR1 and CDR2 (germline): SGHTA, FQGNSA. The CDR3 region has the DNA TGTGCCAGCAGCCCGACTAGCTACTACGAGCAGTACTTC. Its protein is CASSPTSYYEQYF.

The V gene is TRBV12-3 or TRBV12-4, the J gene TRBJ2-7; D is uncertain. Deletions cut 5 bases from V and 2 bases from J, with 10 bases between. The CDR3 length is 13 residues. The CDR3 spells CASSDDSAYEQYF. CDR3 DNA: TGTGCCAGCAGTGATGACTCAGCCTACGAGCAGTACTTC.

This clone was seen just once. The chain employs TRBV4-2 and TRBJ2-7; 7 bases align to TRBD2. The V gene end was trimmed by 1 base and the J gene end by 6 bases; junction bases not matched to a gene: 6. The CDR3 loop spans 14 amino acids. Germline CDR1 reads LGHNA; CDR2 reads YNFKEQ. The DNA of the CDR3 is TGTGCCAGCAGCCAAGGGCTAGCGGCCTTCGAGCAGTACTTC. Encoded protein: CASSQGLAAFEQYF.

The V gene is TRBV24-1, the J gene TRBJ1-2, with TRBD1 as a possible D gene (6 bases). The CDR3 loop spans 13 amino acids. V gave up 7 bases and J gave up 2 bases, with 10 bases separating them. Germline CDR1 and CDR2: KGHDR and SFDVKD. The CDR3 spells CATSPTGNYGYTF. Here the CDR3 DNA reads TGTGCCACCAGCCCAACAGGGAACTATGGCTACACCTTC.

The chain combines TRBV27 with TRBJ1-4; possible D gene TRBD1, 6 bases. The CDR3 loop spans 14 amino acids. Germline CDR1 is MNHEY and CDR2 is SMNVEV (reference sequence). V shed 5 bases and J shed 4 bases, with 11 bases lying between them. CDR3 loop: CASSNREGNEKLFF. The CDR3 DNA follows: TGTGCCAGCAGTAACAGGGAGGGTAATGAAAAACTGTTTTTT. The full variable domain, with the rest looked up from reference TRBV27 and TRBJ1-4, is EAQVTQNPRYLITVTGKKLTVTCSQNMNHEYMSWYRQDPGLGLRQIYYSMNVEVTDKGDVPEGYKVSRKEKRNFPLILESPSPNQTSLYFCASSNREGNEKLFFGSGTQLSVL.

This chain uses TRBV19 with TRBJ1-5, with TRBD1 identical over 7 bases. Germline trimming cut 6 bases from V and 0 bases from J; bases unmatched to any gene: 20. In germline, CDR1 is LNHDA, CDR2 SQIVND (reference sequence). The CDR3 loop spans 20 amino acids. CDR3 region: CASRREGTGPQGDSNQPQHF. DNA of the CDR3: TGTGCCAGTAGACGGGAGGGGACGGGCCCTCAGGGGGATAGCAATCAGCCCCAGCATTTT.

The chain couples TRBV19 to TRBJ1-2; 10 bases fit TRBD1. The junction had 9 bases not matched to a gene; V was cut back by 3 bases and J by 8 bases. The CDR3 contains 15 residues. The germline V gene has CDR1 LNHDA and CDR2 SQIVND (reference sequence). The CDR3 nucleotides are TGTGCCAGTAGTATGGGGACAGGGGACGTGAAGGGCTACACCTTC. This translates into CASSMGTGDVKGYTF.

This chain links TRBV6-4 with TRBJ2-1; D is unclear. There are 15 residues in the CDR3. The germline V and J ends were trimmed by 0 bases and 3 bases, with 9 bases remaining between them. Germline values: CDR1 MRHNA, CDR2 SNTAGT. CDR3 bases: TGTGCCAGCAGTGACTCCCAAGCCCACTACAATGAGCAGTTCTTC. Its translation: CASSDSQAHYNEQFF.

About this clone: A read error may be the cause here, since a much bigger clone is one base away. The chain has TRBV9 and TRBJ1-3, with 8 bases matching TRBD1. CDR3 length: 15 residues. The trim removed 4 bases at V and 0 bases at J, leaving 3 bases unmatched. Per germline, CDR1 SGDLS and CDR2 YYNGEE. The CDR3 is CASSPQGASGNTIYF. The DNA of the CDR3 is TGTGCCAGCAGCCCTCAGGGGGCCTCTGGAAACACCATATATTTT.

This rearrangement joins TRBV2 to TRBJ1-3, with unresolved D. Per germline, CDR1 SNHLY and CDR2 FYNNEI. V shed 4 bases and J shed 0 bases, with 13 bases lying between them. The CDR3 loop spans 16 amino acids. This CDR3 reads CASSGILRGSGNTIYF. CDR3 sequence (DNA): TGTGCCAGCAGTGGAATCCTTCGAGGCTCTGGAAACACCATATATTTT. Full variable domain (remainder filled in from reference TRBV2 and TRBJ1-3): EPEVTQTPSHQVTQMGQEVILRCVPISNHLYFYWYRQILGQKVEFLVSFYNNEISEKSEIFDDQFSVERPDGSNFTLKIRSTKLEDSAMYFCASSGILRGSGNTIYFGEGSWLTVV.

The V gene is TRBV7-2, the J gene TRBJ2-2, with TRBD2 matching 8 bases. V shed 3 bases, J shed 6 bases, and the junction held 0 bases outside the gene matches. This CDR3 region has 13 residues. Looked up from germline, CDR1 is SGHTA and CDR2 is FQGNSA. The CDR3, as DNA: TGTGCCAGCAGCTTTAGCGGGGCCGGGGAGCTGTTTTTT. As protein: CASSFSGAGELFF.

The chain recombines TRBV5-6 with TRBJ2-2; D ambiguous. The CDR3 covers 12 residues. Trimming stripped 4 bases from V and 8 bases from J, with 9 bases between. Germline assignment: CDR1 SGHDT and CDR2 YYEEEE. CDR3 sequence: CASSALKGELFF. Here the CDR3 DNA reads TGTGCCAGCAGCGCACTAAAGGGGGAGCTGTTTTTT.

This clone was seen only once. Other DNA variants within this sample encode the same CDR3. The chain couples TRBV20-1 to TRBJ1-2; tentative D call: TRBD1 (6 bases). The CDR3 consists of 16 residues. CDR1 DFQATT and CDR2 SNEGSKA come from the germline V gene (reference sequence). The germline V and J ends were trimmed by 3 bases and 0 bases, with 17 bases remaining between them. The CDR3 here is CSASLGQKRSNYGYTF. In DNA form, the CDR3 reads TGCAGTGCTAGTTTGGGACAAAAAAGATCTAACTATGGCTACACCTTC.

The chain links TRBV7-2 to TRBJ1-2; no clear D. Between the trimmed V and J ends, which lost 1 base and 4 bases, there was a span of 4 bases. CDR3 length equals 12 residues. Germline loops: CDR1 SGHTA, CDR2 FQGNSA. The CDR3 here is CASSLGPYGYTF. DNA of the CDR3: TGTGCCAGCAGCTTAGGGCCCTATGGCTACACCTTC.

This clone was seen only once. The J gene is TRBJ1-2, the V gene TRBV27; 8 bases match TRBD1. The CDR3 spans 13 residues. CDR1 and CDR2 from the germline V gene are MNHEY and SMNVEV (reference sequence). Trimming removed 5 bases from V and 3 bases from J; junction bases left unmatched: 2. The CDR3 region is CASSVDRDYGYTF. The CDR3 bases are TGTGCCAGCAGTGTGGACAGGGACTATGGCTACACCTTC.

A few counts support this clone. The V and J genes are TRBV5-1 and TRBJ2-2, with TRBD2 matching 12 bases. Trimming took 4 bases from V and 6 from J; bases not matched to a gene: 4. Germline loops: CDR1 SGHRS, CDR2 YFSETQ. This CDR3 region has 15 residues. The CDR3 DNA reads as TGCGCCAGCAGCCCTCTAGCGGGGGGGGCCGGGGAGCTGTTTTTT. Its protein product is CASSPLAGGAGELFF. The whole variable domain, filled in from reference TRBV5-1 and TRBJ2-2, reads KAGVTQTPRYLIKTRGQQVTLSCSPISGHRSVSWYQQTPGQGLQFLFEYFSETQRNKGNFPGRFSGRQFSNSRSEMNVSTLELGDSALYLCASSPLAGGAGELFFGEGSRLTVL.

The gene calls are TRBV4-1 and TRBJ2-1; possibly TRBD2 for D (6 bases). Between the trimmed V and J ends, which lost 1 base and 5 bases, there was a span of 12 bases. Per the germline V gene, CDR1 is MGHRA and CDR2 is YSYEKL. The CDR3 covers 15 residues. The CDR3, as DNA: TGCGCCAGCAGCCAAGGGACTAACACAAACAATGAGCAGTTCTTC. It specifies CASSQGTNTNNEQFF.

The chain couples TRBV28 to TRBJ1-2; tentative D call: TRBD1 (6 bases). V was shortened by 7 bases and J by 6 bases, with 18 bases between the two germline ends. Germline V gene sequence: CDR1 MDHEN, CDR2 SYDVKM. CDR3 length equals 14 residues. CDR3 nucleotide sequence: TGTGCCAGCACCCCCGGGGGGGCGCTTAATGGCTACACCTTC. Translating gives CASTPGGALNGYTF.

The V call is TRBV30, the J call TRBJ2-2; D is perhaps TRBD2 (6 bases). The CDR3 runs to 17 residues. The germline V gene encodes CDR1 GTSNPN and CDR2 SVGIG (reference sequence). V lost 3 bases, J lost 6 bases, and 23 bases lay in between. The CDR3 coding sequence is TGTGCCTGGAGCGGACTTTTGCGGGGCGTCTTTTCCGGGGAGCTGTTTTTT. As protein: CAWSGLLRGVFSGELFF. The whole variable domain, filled in from reference TRBV30 and TRBJ2-2, reads SQTIHQWPATLVQPVGSPLSLECTVEGTSNPNLYWYRQAAGRGLQLLFYSVGIGQISSEVPQNLSASRPQDRQFILSSKKLLLSDSGFYLCAWSGLLRGVFSGELFFGEGSRLTVL.

The rearrangement joins TRBV6-5 to TRBJ2-2, with a tentative D call TRBD1 (6 bases). Germline V gene lookup returns CDR1 MNHEY and CDR2 SVGAGI. V was shortened by 4 bases and J by 1 base, with 10 bases between the two germline ends. This CDR3 region has 15 residues. Here the CDR3 DNA reads TGTGCCAGCAGTTCGGGACACAAGAACACCGGGGAGCTGTTTTTT. Its translation: CASSSGHKNTGELFF.

The rearrangement links TRBV5-6 to TRBJ1-6; 7 bases fit TRBD1. The CDR3 length is 14 residues. V was pared by 4 bases and J by 7 bases, with 5 bases of the junction left unmatched. From germline, CDR1 is SGHDT and CDR2 YYEEEE. The CDR3: CASSRDRGNSPLHF. The CDR3 coding sequence is TGTGCCAGCAGCCGGGACAGAGGGAATTCACCCCTCCACTTT.

V usage is TRBV11-3 and J usage is TRBJ2-1; D is possibly TRBD1 (5 bases). CDR1 is SGHNT, CDR2 YENEEA, per germline. V lost 5 bases, J lost 4 bases, and 12 bases lay in between. CDR3 length: 14 amino acids. As DNA, the CDR3 is TGTGCCAGCAGCCTTGACAGAGGTTACAATGAGCAGTTCTTC. Translated, it gives CASSLDRGYNEQFF.

The chain recombines TRBV5-4 with TRBJ1-3; the match to TRBD1 covers 12 bases. This CDR3 contains 15 residues. V lost 4 bases to trimming and J lost 7 bases; unmatched junction nucleotides: 6. Germline lookup yields CDR1 SGHNT and CDR2 YYREEE (reference sequence). The CDR3 protein is CASSRTGQGANTIYF. CDR3 nucleotides: TGTGCCAGCAGCCGTACGGGACAGGGGGCGAACACCATATATTTT.

This clone appeared once. The chain uses TRBV2 and TRBJ1-1; the match to TRBD1 covers 10 bases. The CDR3 runs to 16 residues. Germline values: CDR1 SNHLY, CDR2 FYNNEI. V was clipped by 4 bases and J by 4 bases; unmatched bases: 9. The CDR3 reads CASSGDRGQGSTEAFF. CDR3 in DNA: TGTGCCAGCAGTGGGGACAGGGGTCAAGGGAGCACTGAAGCTTTCTTT.